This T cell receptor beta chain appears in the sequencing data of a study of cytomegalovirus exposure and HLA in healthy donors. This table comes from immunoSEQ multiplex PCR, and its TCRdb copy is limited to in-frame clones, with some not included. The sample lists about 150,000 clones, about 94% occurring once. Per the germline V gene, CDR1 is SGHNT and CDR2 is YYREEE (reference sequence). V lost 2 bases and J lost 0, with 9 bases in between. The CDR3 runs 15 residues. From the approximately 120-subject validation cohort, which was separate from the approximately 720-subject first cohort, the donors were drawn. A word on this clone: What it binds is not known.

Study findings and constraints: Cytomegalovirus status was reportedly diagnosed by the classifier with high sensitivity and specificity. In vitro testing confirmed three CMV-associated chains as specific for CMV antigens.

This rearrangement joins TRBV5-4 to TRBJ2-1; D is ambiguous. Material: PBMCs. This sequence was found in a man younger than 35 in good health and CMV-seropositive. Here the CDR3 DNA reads TGTGCCAGCAGCTTTGAAAGCCCCTCCTACAATGAGCAGTTCTTC. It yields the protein CASSFESPSYNEQFF.